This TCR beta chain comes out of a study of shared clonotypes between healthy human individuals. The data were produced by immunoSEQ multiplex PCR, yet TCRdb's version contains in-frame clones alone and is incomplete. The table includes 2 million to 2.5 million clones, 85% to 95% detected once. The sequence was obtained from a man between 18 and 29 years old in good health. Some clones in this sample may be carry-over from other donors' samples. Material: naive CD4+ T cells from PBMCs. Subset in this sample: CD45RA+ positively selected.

The CDR3 DNA follows: TGTGCCAGCAGGACGACACTCCTAGCTAACTATGGCTACACCTTC. It encodes CASRTTLLANYGYTF. The rearrangement uses TRBV6-6 and TRBJ1-2; D is ambiguous. The germline V gene has CDR1 MNHNY and CDR2 SVGAGI (reference sequence). V lost 6 bases and J lost 0, with 14 bases in between. This CDR3 is built from 15 residues.